This T cell receptor (beta chain) was recovered during a study of blood T cell dynamics during melanoma immunotherapy. The CDR3 covers 14 residues. CDR1 and CDR2 from the germline V gene are MNHEY and SMNVEV (reference sequence). With V trimmed by 4 bases and J by 5 bases, 5 bases remained unmatched. Study results and limitations: Clones driving repertoire changes may be melanoma-specific or general immune activation. Disease-control patients' PBMC repertoires became either more clonal or more diverse at W3.

Each bulk PBMC sample had roughly 350 ng DNA loaded. Repertoires were generated with immunoSEQ multiplex PCR, while TCRdb's copy carries only in-frame clones and drops some. The sample contains about 15,000 clones, 90% to 95% of which appear only once. Time point: week 3, after first cycle of checkpoint inhibitor. On this clone itself: The antigen is not known.

The rearrangement links TRBV27 to TRBJ2-1, with TRBD1 matching over 7 bases. Sequences were derived from blood, sampled from a patient treated with checkpoint blockade. The receptor comes from a human donor with melanoma. Here the CDR3 reads CASSWDRQNNEQFF. CDR3 nucleotides: TGTGCCAGCAGTTGGGACAGACAGAACAATGAGCAGTTCTTC.